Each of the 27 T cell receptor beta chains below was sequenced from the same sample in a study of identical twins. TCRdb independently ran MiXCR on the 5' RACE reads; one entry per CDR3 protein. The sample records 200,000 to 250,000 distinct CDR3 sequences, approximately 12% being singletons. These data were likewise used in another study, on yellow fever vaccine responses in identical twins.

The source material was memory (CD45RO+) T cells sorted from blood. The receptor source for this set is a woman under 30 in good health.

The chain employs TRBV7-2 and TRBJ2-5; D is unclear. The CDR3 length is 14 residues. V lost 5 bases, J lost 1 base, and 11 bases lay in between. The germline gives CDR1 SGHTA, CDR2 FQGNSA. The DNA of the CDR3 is TGTGCCAGCAGCCCCCCGGCCACCCAAGAGACCCAGTACTTC. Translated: CASSPPATQETQYF. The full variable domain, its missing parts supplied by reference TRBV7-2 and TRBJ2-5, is GAGVSQSPSNKVTEKGKDVELRCDPISGHTALYWYRQSLGQGLEFLIYFQGNSAPDKSGLPSDRFSAERTGGSVSTLTIQRTQQEDSAVYLCASSPPATQETQYFGPGTRLLVL.

In DNA, the CDR3 is TGTGCCAGCCAAGGGACTAGCTACGAGCAGTACTTC. Amino acid sequence: CASQGTSYEQYF. The J gene is TRBJ2-7, the V gene TRBV2, with 8 bases identical to TRBD2. The CDR3 covers 12 residues. Germline-derived CDR1 and CDR2 are SNHLY and FYNNEI. The junction had 3 bases not matched to a gene; V was cut back by 8 bases and J by 3 bases.

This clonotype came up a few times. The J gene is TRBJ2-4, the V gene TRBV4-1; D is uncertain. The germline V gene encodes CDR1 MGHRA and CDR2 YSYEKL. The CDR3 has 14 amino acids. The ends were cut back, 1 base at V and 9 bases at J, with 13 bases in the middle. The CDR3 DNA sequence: TGCGCCAGCAGCCAAGGTACTACCTTAGGCATTCAGTACTTC. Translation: CASSQGTTLGIQYF.

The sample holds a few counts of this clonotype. The CDR3 sequence: CASSLTSSLAGGPYEQFF. Written as DNA, the CDR3 is TGTGCCAGCAGTTTAACCTCCTCACTAGCGGGAGGGCCCTATGAGCAGTTCTTC. The chain joins TRBV27 to TRBJ2-1; 13 positions agree with TRBD2. Trimming removed 2 bases from V and 8 bases from J; junction bases left unmatched: 12. The germline V gene has CDR1 MNHEY and CDR2 SMNVEV (reference sequence). This CDR3 region has 18 residues.

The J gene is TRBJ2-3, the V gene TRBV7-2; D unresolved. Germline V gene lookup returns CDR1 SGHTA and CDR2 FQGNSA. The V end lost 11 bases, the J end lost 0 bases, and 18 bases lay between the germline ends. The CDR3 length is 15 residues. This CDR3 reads CAGAARPASTDTQYF. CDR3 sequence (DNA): TGTGCCGGCGCCGCCAGACCGGCTAGCACAGATACGCAGTATTTT.

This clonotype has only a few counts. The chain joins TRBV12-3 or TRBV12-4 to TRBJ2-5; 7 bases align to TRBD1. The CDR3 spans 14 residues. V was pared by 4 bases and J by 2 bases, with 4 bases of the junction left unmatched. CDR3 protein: CASSWTGGQETQYF. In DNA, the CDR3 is TGTGCCAGCAGTTGGACAGGTGGACAAGAGACCCAGTACTTC.

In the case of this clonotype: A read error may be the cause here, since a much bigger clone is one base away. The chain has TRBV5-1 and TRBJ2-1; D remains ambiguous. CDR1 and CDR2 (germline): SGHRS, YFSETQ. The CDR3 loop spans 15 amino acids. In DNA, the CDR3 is TGCGCCAGCAGGTTGGGCACACAGAGATACAATGAGCAGTTCTTC. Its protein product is CASRLGTQRYNEQFF.

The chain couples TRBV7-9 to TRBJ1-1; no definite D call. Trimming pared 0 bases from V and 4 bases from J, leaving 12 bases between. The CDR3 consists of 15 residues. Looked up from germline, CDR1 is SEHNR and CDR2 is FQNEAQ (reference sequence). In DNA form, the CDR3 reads TGTGCCAGCAGCTTAGCGGCCAGCGGCGGCACTGAAGCTTTCTTT. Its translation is CASSLAASGGTEAFF.

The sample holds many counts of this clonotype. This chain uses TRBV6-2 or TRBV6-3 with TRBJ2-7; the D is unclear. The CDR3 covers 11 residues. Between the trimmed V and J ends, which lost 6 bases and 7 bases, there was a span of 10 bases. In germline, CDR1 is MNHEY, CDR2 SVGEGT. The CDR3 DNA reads TGTGCCAGCAGAGAGACCTCTGAGCAGTACTTC. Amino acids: CASRETSEQYF.

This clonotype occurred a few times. The CDR3 is CASSLGVGGGAREQYF. As DNA, the CDR3 is TGTGCCAGCAGCTTGGGAGTTGGCGGGGGGGCCCGTGAGCAGTACTTC. The rearrangement uses TRBV5-6 and TRBJ2-7; 9 bases are a match to TRBD2. The germline V gene encodes CDR1 SGHDT and CDR2 YYEEEE. The CDR3 is 16 amino acids. V lost 0 bases and J lost 7; bases outside the gene matches: 11.

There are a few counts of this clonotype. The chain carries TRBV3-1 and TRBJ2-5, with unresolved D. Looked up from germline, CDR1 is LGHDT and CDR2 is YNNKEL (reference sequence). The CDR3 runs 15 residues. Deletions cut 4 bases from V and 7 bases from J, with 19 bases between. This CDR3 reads CASSPKHSGGGTQYF. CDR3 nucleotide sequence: TGTGCCAGCAGCCCAAAGCATTCGGGCGGTGGGACCCAGTACTTC.

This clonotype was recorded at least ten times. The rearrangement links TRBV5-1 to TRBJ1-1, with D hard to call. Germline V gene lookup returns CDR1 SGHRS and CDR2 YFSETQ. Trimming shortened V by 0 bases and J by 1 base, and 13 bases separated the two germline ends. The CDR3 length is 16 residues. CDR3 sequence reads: CASSLDTQRKNTEAFF. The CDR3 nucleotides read TGCGCCAGCAGCTTGGATACACAGAGGAAGAACACTGAAGCTTTCTTT.

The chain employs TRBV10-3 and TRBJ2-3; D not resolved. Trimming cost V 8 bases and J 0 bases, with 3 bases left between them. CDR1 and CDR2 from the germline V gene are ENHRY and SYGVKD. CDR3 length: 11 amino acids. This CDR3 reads CAIGSTDTQYF. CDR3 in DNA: TGTGCCATCGGGAGCACAGATACGCAGTATTTT.

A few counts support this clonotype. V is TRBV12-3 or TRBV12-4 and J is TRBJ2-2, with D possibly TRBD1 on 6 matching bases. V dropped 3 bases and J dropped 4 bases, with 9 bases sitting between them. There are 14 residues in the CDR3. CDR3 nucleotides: TGTGCCAGCAGTTTCGAGACAGGCACCGGGGAGCTGTTTTTT. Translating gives CASSFETGTGELFF.

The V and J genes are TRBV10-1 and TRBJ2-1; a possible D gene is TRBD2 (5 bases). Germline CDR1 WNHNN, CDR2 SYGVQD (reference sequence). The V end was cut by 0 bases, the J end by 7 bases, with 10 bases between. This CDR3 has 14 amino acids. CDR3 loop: CASSESSEGNEQFF. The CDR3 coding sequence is TGCGCCAGCAGTGAGTCTAGCGAAGGAAATGAGCAGTTCTTC.

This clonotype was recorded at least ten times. CDR3 protein: CASSLATSGDFNEQFF. CDR3 bases: TGTGCCAGCAGCTTAGCCACTAGCGGGGACTTTAATGAGCAGTTCTTC. The V and J genes are TRBV7-2 and TRBJ2-1, with 10 bases fitting TRBD2. Per the germline V gene, CDR1 is SGHTA and CDR2 is FQGNSA. The CDR3 consists of 16 residues. Trimming removed 0 bases from V and 7 bases from J; junction bases left unmatched: 6.

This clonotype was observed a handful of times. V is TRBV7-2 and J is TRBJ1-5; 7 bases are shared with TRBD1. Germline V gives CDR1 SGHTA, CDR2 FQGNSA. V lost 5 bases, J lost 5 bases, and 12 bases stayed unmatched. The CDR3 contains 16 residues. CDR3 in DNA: TGTGCCAGCAGCCATCGGGAGGGGGCCGTCGATCAGCCCCAGCATTTT. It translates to CASSHREGAVDQPQHF.

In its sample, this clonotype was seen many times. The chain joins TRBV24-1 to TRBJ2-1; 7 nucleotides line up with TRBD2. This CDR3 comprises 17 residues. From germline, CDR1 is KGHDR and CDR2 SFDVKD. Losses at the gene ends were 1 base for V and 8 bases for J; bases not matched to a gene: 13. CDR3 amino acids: CATSDFDAYGRGHEQFF. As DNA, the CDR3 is TGTGCCACCAGTGATTTTGATGCCTATGGGAGGGGCCATGAGCAGTTCTTC.

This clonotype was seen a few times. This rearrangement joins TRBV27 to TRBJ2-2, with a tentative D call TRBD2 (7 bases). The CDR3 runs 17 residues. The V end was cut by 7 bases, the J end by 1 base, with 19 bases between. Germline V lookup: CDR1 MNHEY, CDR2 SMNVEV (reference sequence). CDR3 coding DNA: TGTGCCAGCAAGAGGGGGGGCCCTATAATGAACACCGGGGAGCTGTTTTTT. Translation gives CASKRGGPIMNTGELFF.

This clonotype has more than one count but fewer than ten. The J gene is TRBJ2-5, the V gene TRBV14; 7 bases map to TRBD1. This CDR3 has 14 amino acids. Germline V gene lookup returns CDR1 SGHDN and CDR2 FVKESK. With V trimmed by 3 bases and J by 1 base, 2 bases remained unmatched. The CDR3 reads CASSHNRGQETQYF. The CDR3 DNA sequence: TGTGCCAGCAGCCACAACAGGGGCCAAGAGACCCAGTACTTC.

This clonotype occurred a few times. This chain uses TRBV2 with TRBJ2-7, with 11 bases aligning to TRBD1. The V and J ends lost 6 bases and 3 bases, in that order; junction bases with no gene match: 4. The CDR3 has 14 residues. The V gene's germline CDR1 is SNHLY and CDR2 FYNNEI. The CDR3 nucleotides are TGTGCCAGCAGCCGGGGACAGGGGGTCTACGAGCAGTACTTC. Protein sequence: CASSRGQGVYEQYF.

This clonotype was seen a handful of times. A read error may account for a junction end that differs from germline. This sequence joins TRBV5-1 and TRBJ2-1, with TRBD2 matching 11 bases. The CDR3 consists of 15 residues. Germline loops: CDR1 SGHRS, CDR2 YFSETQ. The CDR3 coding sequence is TGCGCCGGCAGACCCACTAGCGGGGGTGACAATGAGCAGTTCTTC. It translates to CAGRPTSGGDNEQFF. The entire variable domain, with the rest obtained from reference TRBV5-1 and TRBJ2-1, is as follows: KAGVTQTPRYLIKTRGQQVTLSCSPISGHRSVSWYQQTPGQGLQFLFEYFSETQRNKGNFPGRFSGRQFSNSRSEMNVSTLELGDSALYLCAGRPTSGGDNEQFFGPGTRLTVL.

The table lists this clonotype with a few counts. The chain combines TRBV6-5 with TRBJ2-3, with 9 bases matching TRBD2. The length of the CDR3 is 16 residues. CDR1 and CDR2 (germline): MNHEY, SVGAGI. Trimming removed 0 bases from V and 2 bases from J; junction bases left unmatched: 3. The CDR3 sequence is CASSYSSGGLTDTQYF. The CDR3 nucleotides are TGTGCCAGCAGTTACTCTAGCGGGGGTCTCACAGATACGCAGTATTTT.

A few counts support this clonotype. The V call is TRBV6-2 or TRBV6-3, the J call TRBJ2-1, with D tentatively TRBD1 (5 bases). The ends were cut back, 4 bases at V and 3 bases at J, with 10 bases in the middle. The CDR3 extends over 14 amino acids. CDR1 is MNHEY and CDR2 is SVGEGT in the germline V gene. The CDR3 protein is CASSWGRDYNEQFF. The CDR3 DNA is TGTGCCAGCAGTTGGGGCAGGGACTACAATGAGCAGTTCTTC.

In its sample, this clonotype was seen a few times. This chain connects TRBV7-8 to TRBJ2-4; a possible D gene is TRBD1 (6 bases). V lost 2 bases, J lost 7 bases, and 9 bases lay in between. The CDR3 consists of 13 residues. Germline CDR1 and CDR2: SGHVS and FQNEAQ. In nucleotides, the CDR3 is TGTGCCAGCAGCTTATCTCAGGGGAACATTCAGTACTTC. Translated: CASSLSQGNIQYF.

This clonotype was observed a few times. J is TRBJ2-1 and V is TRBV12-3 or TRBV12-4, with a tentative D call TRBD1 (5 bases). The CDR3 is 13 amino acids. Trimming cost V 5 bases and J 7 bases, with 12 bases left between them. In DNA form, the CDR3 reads TGTGCCAGCAGTAGTGGACAAATTAATGAGCAGTTCTTC. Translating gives CASSSGQINEQFF.

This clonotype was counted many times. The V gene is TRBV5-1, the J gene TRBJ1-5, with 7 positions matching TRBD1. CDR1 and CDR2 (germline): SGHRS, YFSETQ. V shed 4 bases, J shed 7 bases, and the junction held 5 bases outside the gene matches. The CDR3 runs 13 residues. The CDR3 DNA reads TGCGCCAGCAGCCCGGAGGGGGCACAGCCCCAGCATTTT. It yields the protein CASSPEGAQPQHF. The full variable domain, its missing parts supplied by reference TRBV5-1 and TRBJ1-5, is KAGVTQTPRYLIKTRGQQVTLSCSPISGHRSVSWYQQTPGQGLQFLFEYFSETQRNKGNFPGRFSGRQFSNSRSEMNVSTLELGDSALYLCASSPEGAQPQHFGDGTRLSIL.